These T cell receptor beta chains were read from a single sample in a study of cytomegalovirus exposure and HLA in healthy donors. The assay was immunoSEQ multiplex PCR, and TCRdb's table has in-frame clones only and misses some. Of under 200,000 clones listed, around three quarters are singletons. The sequenced sample was PBMCs. These receptors all come from a middle-aged woman in good health and CMV-seronegative. CDR3s include the opening cysteine and the closing phenylalanine or tryptophan. A D gene is named only where the DNA matches it firmly. Some rows have no size entry. The others give once, few or many, or a class for an expanded clone.

V	D	size	J	DNA	CDR3
TRBV10-3	TRBD1	-	TRBJ2-2	TGTGCCATCAGTGAGCCCCAGGGACAGGGTGACGCCGGGGAGCTGTTTTTT	CAISEPQGQGDAGELFF
TRBV19	TRBD2	-	TRBJ2-1	TGTGCCAGTAGGATTAGCGGGGGGAAATTTTACAATGAGCAGTTCTTC	CASRISGGKFYNEQFF
TRBV27	-	-	TRBJ2-7	TGTGCCAGCAGTTCAGGGGTAGACAACGAGCAGTACTTC	CASSSGVDNEQYF
TRBV4-3	-	-	TRBJ2-3	TGCGCCAGCAGCCCTATGGGACAAAACACAGATACGCAGTATTTT	CASSPMGQNTDTQYF
TRBV2	-	-	TRBJ1-1	TGTGCCAGCAGTGAAGAGTACAGGGTATTGACTGAAGCTTTCTTT	CASSEEYRVLTEAFF
TRBV7-2	-	-	TRBJ1-2	TGTGCCAGCAGCCCCAGTTGGGGAGGTAACTATGGCTACACCTTC	CASSPSWGGNYGYTF
TRBV29-1	TRBD1	-	TRBJ2-7	TGCAGCGTTGAAGCCCCCTCAGGGGGCGCGTACGAGCAGTACTTC	CSVEAPSGGAYEQYF
TRBV27	TRBD1	-	TRBJ2-1	TGTGCCAGCAGTCCCCGACAGGGCTATGAGCAGTTCTTC	CASSPRQGYEQFF
TRBV2	TRBD1	once	TRBJ1-1	TGTGCCAGCAGAAGAACCACAGGAGGGGGCGGGGATGCTTTCTTT	CASRRTTGGGGDAFF
TRBV29-1	TRBD2	-	TRBJ2-1	TGCAGCCATCGGGAGGGCCGCGATGAGCAGTTCTTC	CSHREGRDEQFF
TRBV28	-	-	TRBJ1-1	TGTGCCAGCAGTTTAAAGGCGGGGAACACTGAAGCTTTCTTT	CASSLKAGNTEAFF
TRBV7-6	TRBD1	-	TRBJ1-1	TGTGCCAGCAGCTTTCAGACAGGGGGAAAAACTGAAGCTTTCTTT	CASSFQTGGKTEAFF
TRBV28	-	-	TRBJ1-1	TGTGCCAGCAGCAGGCCGCTGATTGAAGCTTTCTTT	CASSRPLIEAFF
TRBV18	TRBD1	-	TRBJ1-1	TGTGCCAGCTCACCCTACAGGGGCGAAACTGAAGCTTTCTTT	CASSPYRGETEAFF
TRBV30	-	-	TRBJ1-5	TGTGCCTGGAGTGTTCCCGTGACCGGGTATAGCAATCAGCCCCAGCATTTT	CAWSVPVTGYSNQPQHF
TRBV6-1	-	few	TRBJ1-2	TGTGCCAGCAGTGAAGTTCTAAACTATGGCTACACCTTC	CASSEVLNYGYTF
TRBV30	TRBD1	-	TRBJ2-3	TGTGCCTGGAGCAGACAGGGGGCAAGTGCAGATACGCAGTATTTT	CAWSRQGASADTQYF
TRBV6-6	-	-	TRBJ1-1	TGTGCCAGCAGTCTCGGAGGTGAAGCTTTCTTT	CASSLGGEAFF
TRBV4-1	TRBD2	few	TRBJ2-7	TGCGCCAGCAGCCAACAACTAGCGGGGCGTTCCTACGAGCAGTACTTC	CASSQQLAGRSYEQYF
TRBV6-6	TRBD2	-	TRBJ2-1	TGTGCCAGCAGACTTCTAGCGGGGTACTACAATGAGCAGTTCTTC	CASRLLAGYYNEQFF
TRBV7-9	TRBD1	-	TRBJ2-7	TGTGCCAGCAGCTTAGCGGGGACAGGGGGCTTGAACTTC	CASSLAGTGGLNF
TRBV7-9	-	-	TRBJ2-3	TGTGCCAGCACGCCAGGGGAACAACCCAGCACAGATACGCAGTATTTT	CASTPGEQPSTDTQYF
TRBV15	TRBD2	-	TRBJ2-7	TGTGCCACCAGCAGCCTAGCGGGGATCCACGAGCAGTACTTC	CATSSLAGIHEQYF
TRBV5-1	TRBD1	-	TRBJ1-6	TGCGCCAGCAGCCCCGAGGGGGCGGCTAATTCACCCCTCCACTTT	CASSPEGAANSPLHF
TRBV2	TRBD2	-	TRBJ2-1	TGTGCCAGCAGGGCTACTAGCGGGGGTGGGAATGAGCAGTTCTTC	CASRATSGGGNEQFF
TRBV14	TRBD1	-	TRBJ1-2	TGTGCCAGCAGCCAAGTGGGGACAGGTGAATATGGCTACACCTTC	CASSQVGTGEYGYTF
TRBV18	TRBD1	-	TRBJ1-6	TGTGCCAGCTCACCGGACAGGGCTAATTCACCCCTCCACTTT	CASSPDRANSPLHF
TRBV7-9	TRBD1	-	TRBJ2-3	TGTGCCAGCAGTCAAGGGACAGAAACAGATACGCAGTATTTT	CASSQGTETDTQYF
TRBV16	TRBD2	-	TRBJ2-1	TGTGCCAGCAGCCCACGACTAGCGGGCGGCCACAATGAGCAGTTCTTC	CASSPRLAGGHNEQFF